A selection of T cell receptor beta chains follows, all from one sample in a study of T cell responses to AZD1222 COVID-19 vaccine. Here immunoSEQ multiplex PCR was the method, and the copy in TCRdb shows in-frame clones only, minus some. In the table there are 95,000 to 150,000 clones, around nine tenths of which are singletons. The sample in question was peripheral blood, obtained on day 0 of MenACWY control vaccination. Receptor source: an adult in good health. Both conserved end residues are part of each CDR3.

j_call v_call cdr3_aa
TRBJ2-4 TRBV5-6 CASSLGRAKNIQYF
TRBJ2-1 TRBV7-9 CASSFSGSLNEQFF
TRBJ1-3 TRBV2 CASSEAYLSNRGVFGNTIYF
TRBJ2-2 TRBV5-1 CASSLEWDTGELFF
TRBJ1-3 TRBV11-2 CASSLDRGSLGNTIYF
TRBJ1-6 TRBV11-3 CASHLGGSAYNSPLHF
TRBJ1-2 TRBV19 CASSMIRGRTNYGYTF
TRBJ2-1 TRBV7-9 CASSSPAGGRAYNEQFF
TRBJ1-1 TRBV9 CASSTHLEGQGVTEAFF
TRBJ2-6 TRBV7-9 CASSLVMGDSSGANVLTF
TRBJ2-1 TRBV30 CAWGTSGYNEQFF
TRBJ2-7 TRBV5-1 CASSLGTSGYEQYF
TRBJ2-4 TRBV28 CASSLSEWGGQTALAKNIQYF
TRBJ2-4 TRBV6-5 CASGFGGSGNIQYF
TRBJ2-7 TRBV29-1 CSVDSGTGGDEQYF
TRBJ1-4 TRBV5-8 CASSLAPPGRGELFF